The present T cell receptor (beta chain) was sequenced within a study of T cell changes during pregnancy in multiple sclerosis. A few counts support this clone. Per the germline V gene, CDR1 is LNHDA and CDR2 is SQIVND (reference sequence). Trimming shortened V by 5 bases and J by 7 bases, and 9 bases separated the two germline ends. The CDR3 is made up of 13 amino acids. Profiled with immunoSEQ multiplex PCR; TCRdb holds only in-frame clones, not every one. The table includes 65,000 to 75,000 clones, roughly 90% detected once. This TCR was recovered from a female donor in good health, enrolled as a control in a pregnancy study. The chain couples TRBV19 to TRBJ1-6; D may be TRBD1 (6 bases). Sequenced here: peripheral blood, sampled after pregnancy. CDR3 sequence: CASSRQANSPLHF. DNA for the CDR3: TGTGCCAGTAGTCGACAGGCGAATTCACCCCTCCACTTT.